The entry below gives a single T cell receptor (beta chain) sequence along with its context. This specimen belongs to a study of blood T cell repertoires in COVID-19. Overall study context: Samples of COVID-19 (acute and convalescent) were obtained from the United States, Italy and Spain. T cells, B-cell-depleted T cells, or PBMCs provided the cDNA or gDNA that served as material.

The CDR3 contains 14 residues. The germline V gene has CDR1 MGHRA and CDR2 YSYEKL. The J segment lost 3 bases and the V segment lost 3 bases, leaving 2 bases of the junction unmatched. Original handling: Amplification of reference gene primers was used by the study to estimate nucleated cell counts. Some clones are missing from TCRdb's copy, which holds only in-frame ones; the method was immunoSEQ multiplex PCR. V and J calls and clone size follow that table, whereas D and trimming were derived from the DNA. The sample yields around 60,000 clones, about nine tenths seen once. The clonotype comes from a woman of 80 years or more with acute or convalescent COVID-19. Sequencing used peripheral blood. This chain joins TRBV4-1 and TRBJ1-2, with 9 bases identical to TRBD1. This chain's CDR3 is CASSHRQGDYGYTF. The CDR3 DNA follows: TGCGCCAGCAGCCACAGACAGGGGGACTATGGCTACACCTTC.